The source of this T cell receptor (beta chain) is a study of technical replicates of blood from several donors. This CDR3 contains 13 residues. V lost 1 base, J lost 0 bases, and 4 bases lay in between. Germline CDR1 reads SQVTM; CDR2 reads ANQGSEA. Data came from immunoSEQ multiplex PCR; TCRdb stores just in-frame clones and leaves some out. The sample holds 50,000 to 70,000 clones, around 88% seen once. The chain uses TRBV29-1 and TRBJ1-3; D not resolved. Sequenced sample: PBMCs. The receptor was derived from a human donor in good health. Some clones in this sample may be carry-over from other donors' samples. The CDR3 DNA follows: TGCAGCGTTGAAGTCCACTCTGGAAACACCATATATTTT. Residues: CSVEVHSGNTIYF.